This TCR beta chain was observed in a study of shared clonotypes between healthy human individuals. Study as a whole: Aged 18 to 49, the donors were a couple of women and a few men. The study, taken as a whole, reports: The generation probabilities recorded for non-shared clonotypes fell below those of clonotypes shared by all four donors.

In the case of this clone: The antigen is unknown.

The CDR3 is 13 residues long. CDR1 is SNHLY and CDR2 is FYNNEI in the germline V gene. V lost 11 bases, J lost 1 base, and 5 bases stayed unmatched. The study ran the assay at deep level. Assay: immunoSEQ multiplex PCR; the TCRdb copy retains only in-frame clones and omits some. In the table there are about 2 million clones, 95% of which are singletons. The source is a man aged 18 to 29 in good health. What was sequenced was naive CD4+ T cells sorted from blood. As for subset: CD45RA+ positively selected. This sequence joins TRBV2 and TRBJ2-7, with 10 bases identical to TRBD2. The CDR3 region is CAGGLASSYEQYF. CDR3 DNA: TGTGCCGGGGGACTAGCGTCTTCCTACGAGCAGTACTTC.